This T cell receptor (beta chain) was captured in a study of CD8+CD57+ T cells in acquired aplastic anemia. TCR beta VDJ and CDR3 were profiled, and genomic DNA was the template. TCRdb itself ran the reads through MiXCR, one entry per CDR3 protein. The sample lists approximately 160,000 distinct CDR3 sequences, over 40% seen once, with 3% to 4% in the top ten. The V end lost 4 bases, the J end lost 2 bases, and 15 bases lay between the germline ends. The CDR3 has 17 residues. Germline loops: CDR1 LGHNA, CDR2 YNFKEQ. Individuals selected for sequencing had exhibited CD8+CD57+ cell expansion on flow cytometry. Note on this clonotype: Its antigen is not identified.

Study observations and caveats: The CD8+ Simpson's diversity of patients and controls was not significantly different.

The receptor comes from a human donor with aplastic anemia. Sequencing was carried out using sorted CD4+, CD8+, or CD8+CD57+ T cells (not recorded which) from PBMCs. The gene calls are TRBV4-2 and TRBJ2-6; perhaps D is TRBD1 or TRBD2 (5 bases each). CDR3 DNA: TGTGCCAGCAGCCCACGGGACGGTGAAGCTGGGGCCAACGTCCTGACTTTC. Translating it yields CASSPRDGEAGANVLTF.